A selection of T cell receptor beta chains follows, all from one sample in a study of blood T cell repertoires in COVID-19. Repertoires were generated with immunoSEQ multiplex PCR, while TCRdb's copy carries only in-frame clones and drops some. The sample yields under 170,000 clones, roughly 85% seen once. The sequenced material came from peripheral blood. The origin of the receptors is a man aged 65 to 85 with acute or convalescent COVID-19. CDR3s include the opening cysteine and the closing phenylalanine or tryptophan. D genes are given only for firm matches. Not every row has a clone size; where given, it reads once, few, many or a size class.

j_gene: TRBJ2-7; d_gene: NA; abundance: once; v_gene: TRBV5-8; CDR3nt: TGTGCCAGCAGCTTTGTCAGCTCCTACGAGCAGTACTTC; CDR3aa: CASSFVSSYEQYF
j_gene: TRBJ2-2; d_gene: NA; abundance: NA; v_gene: TRBV3-1/TRBV3-2; CDR3nt: TGTGCCAGCAGCCAAGGATCACTTATCGGGGAGCTGTTTTTT; CDR3aa: CASSQGSLIGELFF
j_gene: TRBJ1-3; d_gene: NA; abundance: NA; v_gene: TRBV5-6; CDR3nt: TGTGCCAGCAGCTCCCTCTCTGGAAACACCATATATTTT; CDR3aa: CASSSLSGNTIYF
j_gene: TRBJ2-3; d_gene: NA; abundance: NA; v_gene: TRBV10-3; CDR3nt: TGTGCCATCAGTGATCCCGCGACAGCTCGCGATACGCAGTATTTT; CDR3aa: CAISDPATARDTQYF
j_gene: TRBJ2-5; d_gene: NA; abundance: NA; v_gene: TRBV5-1; CDR3nt: TGCGCCAGCAGCTCAGGGTATGAGACCCAGTACTTC; CDR3aa: CASSSGYETQYF
j_gene: TRBJ2-2; d_gene: NA; abundance: few; v_gene: TRBV11-1; CDR3nt: TGTGCCAGCTCGGCTAGCGAAGGCGGGGAGCTGTTTTTT; CDR3aa: CASSASEGGELFF
j_gene: TRBJ1-3; d_gene: TRBD1; abundance: few; v_gene: TRBV5-6; CDR3nt: TGTGCCAGCAGCTTAAAAGACAGGGGGGTTTTCACTGGAAACACCATATATTTT; CDR3aa: CASSLKDRGVFTGNTIYF
j_gene: TRBJ1-5; d_gene: NA; abundance: NA; v_gene: TRBV4-1; CDR3nt: TGCGCCAGCAGCCAGAGCATCACACGGGGCAATCAGCCCCAGCATTTT; CDR3aa: CASSQSITRGNQPQHF
j_gene: TRBJ2-1; d_gene: TRBD1; abundance: NA; v_gene: TRBV14; CDR3nt: TGTGCCAGCAGCCCTGAGGGACAGGGTTTCCATGAGCAGTTCTTC; CDR3aa: CASSPEGQGFHEQFF
j_gene: TRBJ1-3; d_gene: NA; abundance: once; v_gene: TRBV19; CDR3nt: TGTGCCAGTAGTATCCACCTGACAGCCTCTGGAAACACCATATATTTT; CDR3aa: CASSIHLTASGNTIYF
j_gene: TRBJ2-2; d_gene: TRBD2; abundance: NA; v_gene: TRBV3-1/TRBV3-2; CDR3nt: TGTGCCAGCAGCCAAGTGGGGACTAGCGGTACCGGGGAGCTGTTTTTT; CDR3aa: CASSQVGTSGTGELFF
j_gene: TRBJ2-1; d_gene: TRBD1; abundance: NA; v_gene: TRBV29-1; CDR3nt: TGCAGCGGCGCAAGGGGACAGGGGGCCAATGAGCAGTTCTTC; CDR3aa: CSGARGQGANEQFF
j_gene: TRBJ2-1; d_gene: TRBD2; abundance: once; v_gene: TRBV27; CDR3nt: TGTGCCAGCAGTTCCACTAGCGGAGAGCAGTTCTTC; CDR3aa: CASSSTSGEQFF
j_gene: TRBJ2-1; d_gene: NA; abundance: NA; v_gene: TRBV5-6; CDR3nt: TGTGCCAGCAGCTCCAGGACAGTTTACAATGAGCAGTTCTTC; CDR3aa: CASSSRTVYNEQFF
j_gene: TRBJ2-3; d_gene: NA; abundance: NA; v_gene: TRBV10-1; CDR3nt: TGCGCCAGCAGTGAGGACAGCCTGTTCTCTAGCACAGATACGCAGTATTTT; CDR3aa: CASSEDSLFSSTDTQYF
j_gene: TRBJ2-1; d_gene: TRBD2; abundance: NA; v_gene: TRBV25-1; CDR3nt: TGTGCCAGCAGCGGGACTAGCGGGAGCTATGAGCAGTTCTTC; CDR3aa: CASSGTSGSYEQFF
j_gene: TRBJ2-1; d_gene: NA; abundance: NA; v_gene: TRBV7-2; CDR3nt: TGTGCCAGCAGCTTAACTATCAGAAGCTCCTACAATGAGCAGTTCTTC; CDR3aa: CASSLTIRSSYNEQFF
j_gene: TRBJ2-7; d_gene: NA; abundance: once; v_gene: TRBV9; CDR3nt: TGTGCCAGCAGCGTAGACCCTACCTCCTACGAGCAGTACTTC; CDR3aa: CASSVDPTSYEQYF
j_gene: TRBJ2-7; d_gene: NA; abundance: few; v_gene: TRBV11-2; CDR3nt: TGTGCCAGCAGTTACGGGACACGGAGTGAGCAGTACTTC; CDR3aa: CASSYGTRSEQYF
j_gene: TRBJ1-1; d_gene: TRBD1; abundance: many; v_gene: TRBV7-8; CDR3nt: TGTGCCAGCAGCACCTGGGACAGAATGAACACTGAAGCTTTCTTT; CDR3aa: CASSTWDRMNTEAFF
j_gene: TRBJ1-2; d_gene: NA; abundance: NA; v_gene: TRBV6-5; CDR3nt: TGTGCCAGCAGTCCCGACAGACTCTATGGCTACACCTTC; CDR3aa: CASSPDRLYGYTF
j_gene: TRBJ2-7; d_gene: TRBD1; abundance: NA; v_gene: TRBV4-1; CDR3nt: TGCGCCAGCAGCCAAGTACCGGGACAGGGAGCCTCCTACGAGCAGTACTTC; CDR3aa: CASSQVPGQGASYEQYF
j_gene: TRBJ2-2; d_gene: NA; abundance: NA; v_gene: TRBV5-1; CDR3nt: TGCGCCAGCAGCTTGGGAGGCGGGACCGGGGAGCTGTTTTTT; CDR3aa: CASSLGGGTGELFF
j_gene: TRBJ2-5; d_gene: NA; abundance: once; v_gene: TRBV11-2; CDR3nt: TGTGCCAGCAGCTTAGATCGTATAGGGAGTTCGGTGACCCAGTACTTC; CDR3aa: CASSLDRIGSSVTQYF
j_gene: TRBJ1-2; d_gene: NA; abundance: NA; v_gene: TRBV27; CDR3nt: TGTGCCAGCAGTTTATTCGGGGGGAACTATGGCTACACCTTC; CDR3aa: CASSLFGGNYGYTF
j_gene: TRBJ2-1; d_gene: TRBD2; abundance: NA; v_gene: TRBV29-1; CDR3nt: TGCAGCGTTGAATACCAGAAGCGGACTAGCGGTTTCAATGAGCAGTTCTTC; CDR3aa: CSVEYQKRTSGFNEQFF
j_gene: TRBJ2-1; d_gene: TRBD2; abundance: few; v_gene: TRBV2; CDR3nt: TGTGCCAGCGGGACCGGGACTAGCAATGAGCAGTTCTTC; CDR3aa: CASGTGTSNEQFF
j_gene: TRBJ1-1; d_gene: NA; abundance: NA; v_gene: TRBV9; CDR3nt: TGTGCCAGCAGCGTAGGTCAGGGGAGAACTGAAGCTTTCTTT; CDR3aa: CASSVGQGRTEAFF
j_gene: TRBJ2-7; d_gene: TRBD2; abundance: NA; v_gene: TRBV9; CDR3nt: TGTGCCAGCAGCGTAGGGGCTGGTGGGCTAGCGGGAGTTGAGCAGTACTTC; CDR3aa: CASSVGAGGLAGVEQYF
j_gene: TRBJ2-1; d_gene: NA; abundance: NA; v_gene: TRBV11-3; CDR3nt: TGTGCCAGCAGCGGACGACGGGGTGGGAACGAGCAGTTCTTC; CDR3aa: CASSGRRGGNEQFF
j_gene: TRBJ2-7; d_gene: NA; abundance: NA; v_gene: TRBV6-2/TRBV6-3; CDR3nt: TGTGCCAGCAGTTACTCGTATAGCGTGGGCGAGCAGTACTTC; CDR3aa: CASSYSYSVGEQYF
j_gene: TRBJ2-3; d_gene: NA; abundance: NA; v_gene: TRBV4-3; CDR3nt: TGCGCCAGCAGCCCCAAGATGGGCGGGACGGGCCAGGTTACGCAGTATTTT; CDR3aa: CASSPKMGGTGQVTQYF
j_gene: TRBJ2-1; d_gene: TRBD2; abundance: NA; v_gene: TRBV27; CDR3nt: TGTGCCAGCGGACTAGCGGGAGTCTACAATGAGCAGTTCTTC; CDR3aa: CASGLAGVYNEQFF
j_gene: TRBJ1-4; d_gene: NA; abundance: NA; v_gene: TRBV18; CDR3nt: TGTGCCAGCTCACCAATTACGGTCTCTGCAACTAATGAAAAACTGTTTTTT; CDR3aa: CASSPITVSATNEKLFF
j_gene: TRBJ2-3; d_gene: NA; abundance: NA; v_gene: TRBV6-6; CDR3nt: TGTGCCAGCAGCCATACCGGGACAGGGCAAAGCGGGAGGGCCGCAGATACGCAGTATTTT; CDR3aa: CASSHTGTGQSGRAADTQYF
j_gene: TRBJ2-1; d_gene: NA; abundance: NA; v_gene: TRBV19; CDR3nt: TGTGCCAGTAGTATCGCCGGGTTCGCTGAGCAGTTCTTC; CDR3aa: CASSIAGFAEQFF
j_gene: TRBJ2-7; d_gene: NA; abundance: NA; v_gene: TRBV21-1; CDR3nt: TGTGCCAGCAAAGGGACCGGGACAGGGGTTCGTGGCGAGCAGTACTTC; CDR3aa: CASKGTGTGVRGEQYF
j_gene: TRBJ2-7; d_gene: NA; abundance: NA; v_gene: TRBV7-2; CDR3nt: TGTGCCAGCAGCTTAGCTACCGGGACTCTCTATCCAGGGGAGCAGTACTTC; CDR3aa: CASSLATGTLYPGEQYF
j_gene: TRBJ1-5; d_gene: NA; abundance: NA; v_gene: TRBV27; CDR3nt: TGTGCCACTCTTTCACTCTCTTCAGGCGGCAATCAGCCCCAGCATTTT; CDR3aa: CATLSLSSGGNQPQHF
j_gene: TRBJ2-1; d_gene: NA; abundance: NA; v_gene: TRBV7-3; CDR3nt: TGTGCCAGCAGCCTCGGACATAGCAATGAGCAGTTCTTC; CDR3aa: CASSLGHSNEQFF
j_gene: TRBJ2-3; d_gene: TRBD2; abundance: NA; v_gene: TRBV29-1; CDR3nt: TGCAGCGTTTGCCTAGCGGGACCAGATACGCAGTATTTT; CDR3aa: CSVCLAGPDTQYF
j_gene: TRBJ2-2; d_gene: NA; abundance: NA; v_gene: TRBV7-3; CDR3nt: TGTGCCAGCAGCCAACGGGCGAACACCGGGGAGCTGTTTTTT; CDR3aa: CASSQRANTGELFF
j_gene: TRBJ1-2; d_gene: NA; abundance: NA; v_gene: TRBV3-1/TRBV3-2; CDR3nt: TGTGCCAGCAGGGGGCAGTCCTATGGCTACACCTTC; CDR3aa: CASRGQSYGYTF
j_gene: TRBJ1-5; d_gene: NA; abundance: NA; v_gene: TRBV6-2/TRBV6-3; CDR3nt: TGTGCCAGCAGTTCTCCCACAGGGATGAGCAATCAGCCCCAGCATTTT; CDR3aa: CASSSPTGMSNQPQHF
j_gene: TRBJ2-7; d_gene: NA; abundance: NA; v_gene: TRBV27; CDR3nt: TGTGCCAGCAGTTTATCCCCAAGGGGCCTATACGAGCAGTACTTC; CDR3aa: CASSLSPRGLYEQYF
j_gene: TRBJ2-1; d_gene: NA; abundance: NA; v_gene: TRBV5-5; CDR3nt: TGTGCCAGCAGCTTCCTAACGGGAGTAGGGGATGAGCAGTTCTTC; CDR3aa: CASSFLTGVGDEQFF
j_gene: TRBJ2-3; d_gene: NA; abundance: NA; v_gene: TRBV6-5; CDR3nt: TGTGCCAGCAGTTACTCGGCCGGGATTATGATGGATACGCAGTATTTT; CDR3aa: CASSYSAGIMMDTQYF
j_gene: TRBJ2-7; d_gene: TRBD2; abundance: NA; v_gene: TRBV30; CDR3nt: TGTGCCTGGAGTAAAAGACCGGGGGGCGAGCAGTACTTC; CDR3aa: CAWSKRPGGEQYF
j_gene: TRBJ2-7; d_gene: TRBD1; abundance: NA; v_gene: TRBV28; CDR3nt: TGTGCCAGCAGTATCCCCCGGACAGGGGCCATCTACGAGCAGTACTTC; CDR3aa: CASSIPRTGAIYEQYF
j_gene: TRBJ2-2; d_gene: NA; abundance: NA; v_gene: TRBV7-3; CDR3nt: TGTGCCAGCAGTCCACAGTTCACCGGGGAGCTGTTTTTT; CDR3aa: CASSPQFTGELFF
j_gene: TRBJ2-5; d_gene: TRBD2; abundance: NA; v_gene: TRBV19; CDR3nt: TGTGCCAGTAGTATTAGGACTAGCGGGAGATGGGAGACCCAGTACTTC; CDR3aa: CASSIRTSGRWETQYF
j_gene: TRBJ2-3; d_gene: TRBD2; abundance: few; v_gene: TRBV2; CDR3nt: TGTGCCAGCGATGGGACTAGCGCCAGCACAGATACGCAGTATTTT; CDR3aa: CASDGTSASTDTQYF
j_gene: TRBJ2-1; d_gene: TRBD2; abundance: NA; v_gene: TRBV24-1; CDR3nt: TGTGCCACCAGTGGGCGGGAGAGCTCCTACAATGAGCAGTTCTTC; CDR3aa: CATSGRESSYNEQFF